The 10 T cell receptor beta chains presented below share a single source sample, sequenced in a study of T cell responses to AZD1222 COVID-19 vaccine. Clones were read by immunoSEQ multiplex PCR, and TCRdb kept only the in-frame ones, dropping some. The sample has about 94,000 clones, roughly 85% seen once. The input for sequencing was peripheral blood, taken 28 days after the second AZD1222 dose. These TCRs come from an adult who received the AZD1222 COVID-19 vaccine.

In its sample, this clone was seen once. The rearrangement links TRBV12-3 or TRBV12-4 to TRBJ2-5; D not resolved. Trimming took off 1 base at V and 5 bases at J, with 8 bases between the two ends. This CDR3 has 13 residues. The CDR3 DNA reads TGTGCCAGCAGTTTAGGGCAGGTGGAGACCCAGTACTTC. This translates into CASSLGQVETQYF.

The V and J genes are TRBV28 and TRBJ1-2; D is unclear. V was clipped by 3 bases and J by 4 bases, with 12 bases between them. The CDR3 has 14 amino acids. Germline loops: CDR1 MDHEN, CDR2 SYDVKM. The CDR3 region has the DNA TGTGCCAGCAGTTTCGGTCGTAGAGGCTATGGCTACACCTTC. It specifies CASSFGRRGYGYTF.

The chain uses TRBV5-1 and TRBJ2-2; tentatively, D is TRBD2 (6 bases). Germline V gives CDR1 SGHRS, CDR2 YFSETQ. The V end was cut by 7 bases, the J end by 5 bases, with 15 bases between. The CDR3 is 14 amino acids. The DNA of the CDR3 is TGCGCCAGCGGGAATGACCGGGGGACCGGGGAGCTGTTTTTT. The encoded protein is CASGNDRGTGELFF.

The rearrangement joins TRBV15 to TRBJ2-1; D remains unclear. The CDR3 length is 16 residues. V gave up 1 base and J gave up 7 bases, with 17 bases separating them. Per the germline V gene, CDR1 is LNHNV and CDR2 is YYDKDF (reference sequence). The CDR3 loop reads CATSRGRLIFGNEQFF. The CDR3 DNA sequence: TGTGCCACCAGCAGAGGCAGGCTTATATTTGGGAATGAGCAGTTCTTC.

This clone was observed once. The V gene is TRBV4-1, the J gene TRBJ1-6; D gene uncertain. Per the germline V gene, CDR1 is MGHRA and CDR2 is YSYEKL. Trimming stripped 0 bases from V and 6 bases from J, with 12 bases between. The CDR3 has 16 residues. Written as DNA, the CDR3 is TGCGCCAGCAGCCAAGAGGGTGGGCGGATTAATTCACCCCTCCACTTT. Translating gives CASSQEGGRINSPLHF.

The V and J genes are TRBV7-2 and TRBJ1-2, with TRBD1 as a possible D gene (5 bases). This CDR3 has 14 residues. The germline V and J ends were trimmed by 3 bases and 1 base, with 9 bases remaining between them. Germline lookup yields CDR1 SGHTA and CDR2 FQGNSA. For the CDR3, the DNA is TGTGCCAGCAGCTTCAGACAGAATAACTATGGCTACACCTTC. Protein sequence: CASSFRQNNYGYTF.

The CDR3 DNA sequence: TGTGCCAGTAGTATAGATTATGCCGCCCGGACCGGTGAAAAACTGTTTTTT. It codes for CASSIDYAARTGEKLFF. This chain connects TRBV19 to TRBJ1-4; D is unresolved. This CDR3 comprises 17 residues. Germline V gives CDR1 LNHDA, CDR2 SQIVND (reference sequence). V was pared by 0 bases and J by 7 bases, with 18 bases between.

The chain couples TRBV11-2 to TRBJ2-1; D gene uncertain. V was trimmed by 1 base and J by 10 bases, leaving 8 bases between them. Germline assignment: CDR1 SGHAT and CDR2 FQNNGV. The length of the CDR3 is 12 residues. The CDR3 DNA follows: TGTGCCAGCAGCTTAGGGGGTAGCGAGCAGTTCTTC. Translation gives CASSLGGSEQFF.

The gene calls are TRBV7-9 and TRBJ2-1, with no clear D. The CDR3 runs 14 residues. The germline V gene encodes CDR1 SEHNR and CDR2 FQNEAQ (reference sequence). Trimming took off 5 bases at V and 9 bases at J, with 17 bases between the two ends. CDR3 in amino acids: CASSPGLSDGEQFF. For the CDR3, the DNA is TGTGCCAGCAGCCCGGGTTTGAGCGACGGTGAGCAGTTCTTC.

This rearrangement joins TRBV5-4 to TRBJ2-3; 8 bases are a match to TRBD1. Per the germline V gene, CDR1 is SGHNT and CDR2 is YYREEE (reference sequence). With V trimmed by 6 bases and J by 2 bases, 11 bases remained unmatched. This CDR3 has 16 residues. The CDR3 loop reads CASTIAGGGSTDTQYF. CDR3 DNA sequence: TGTGCCAGCACCATAGCAGGGGGCGGTTCCACAGATACGCAGTATTTT.